This record covers a single T cell receptor (beta chain). The antigen remains undetermined. The assay was immunoSEQ multiplex PCR, and TCRdb's table has in-frame clones only and misses some. The repertoire consists of over 50,000 clones, with 90% to 96% occurring once and the leading ten covering roughly 1.2%. This entry belongs to a study of cytomegalovirus exposure and HLA in healthy donors. Broader study findings: Through in vitro validation, three CMV-associated chains were shown to be specific for CMV antigens. The classifier, whose performance was assessed in both the original and validation cohorts, reportedly diagnosed cytomegalovirus status with high specificity and sensitivity. It was found in a later analysis that first-cohort TCR clusters tended to co-occur in the approximately 120 validation repertoires.

Germline CDR1 is SGHRS and CDR2 is YFSETQ. This CDR3 spans 14 amino acids. J gave up 0 bases and V 3 bases, and 1 base lay outside the gene matches. These donors were members of the approximately 110-subject validation cohort, a group separate from the approximately 670-subject first cohort. Sequences were obtained from PBMCs. This clonotype was obtained from a woman under 30 in good health and CMV-seronegative. The chain recombines TRBV5-1 with TRBJ1-1; TRBD1 matches at 8 bases. CDR3 bases: TGCGCCAGCAGCTCGGGACAGGTGAACACTGAAGCTTTCTTT. It yields the protein CASSSGQVNTEAFF. Variable domain in full (rest from reference TRBV5-1 and TRBJ1-1): KAGVTQTPRYLIKTRGQQVTLSCSPISGHRSVSWYQQTPGQGLQFLFEYFSETQRNKGNFPGRFSGRQFSNSRSEMNVSTLELGDSALYLCASSSGQVNTEAFFGQGTRLTVV.